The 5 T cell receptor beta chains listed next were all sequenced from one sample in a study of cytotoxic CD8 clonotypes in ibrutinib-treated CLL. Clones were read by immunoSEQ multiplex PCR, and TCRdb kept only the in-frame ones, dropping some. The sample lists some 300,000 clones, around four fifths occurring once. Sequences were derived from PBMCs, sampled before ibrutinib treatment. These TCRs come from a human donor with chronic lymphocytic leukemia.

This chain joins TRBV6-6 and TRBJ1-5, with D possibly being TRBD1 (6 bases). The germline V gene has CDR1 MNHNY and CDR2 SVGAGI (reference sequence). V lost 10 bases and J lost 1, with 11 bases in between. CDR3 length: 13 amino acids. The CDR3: CATNRGSNQPQHF. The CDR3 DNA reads TGTGCCACCAATAGGGGGAGCAATCAGCCCCAGCATTTT.

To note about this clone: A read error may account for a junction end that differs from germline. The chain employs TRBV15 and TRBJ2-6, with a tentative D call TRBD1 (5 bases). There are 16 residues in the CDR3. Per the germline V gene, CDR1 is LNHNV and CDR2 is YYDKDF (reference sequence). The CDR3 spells CATSRMDNSGSNVLTF. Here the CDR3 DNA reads TGTGCCACCAGCAGGATGGACAACTCTGGGTCCAACGTCCTGACTTTC. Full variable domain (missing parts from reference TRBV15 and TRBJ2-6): DAMVIQNPRYQVTQFGKPVTLSCSQTLNHNVMYWYQQKSSQAPKLLFHYYDKDFNNEADTPDNFQSRRPNTSFCFLDIRSPGLGDTAMYLCATSRMDNSGSNVLTFGAGSRLTVL.

The CDR3 nucleotides are TGTGCCAGCAGTCGCCGGGACACGCGTGGCTACACCTTC. Translating gives CASSRRDTRGYTF. The J gene is TRBJ1-2, the V gene TRBV27; TRBD1 is a possible D gene (6 bases). The CDR3 is made up of 13 amino acids. Per germline, CDR1 MNHEY and CDR2 SMNVEV (reference sequence). V lost 5 bases to trimming and J lost 7 bases, with 14 bases between them.

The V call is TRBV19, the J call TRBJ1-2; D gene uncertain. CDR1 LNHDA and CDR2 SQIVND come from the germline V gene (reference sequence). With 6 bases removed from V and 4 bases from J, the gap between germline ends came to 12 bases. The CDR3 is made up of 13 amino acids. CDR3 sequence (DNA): TGTGCCAGTAGGCCGGGAACTGTCTATGGCTACACCTTC. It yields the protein CASRPGTVYGYTF.

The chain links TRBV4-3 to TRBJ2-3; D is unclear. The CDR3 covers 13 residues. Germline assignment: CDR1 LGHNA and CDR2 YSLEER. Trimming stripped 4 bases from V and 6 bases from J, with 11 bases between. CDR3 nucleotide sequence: TGCGCCAGCAGCCCGTTTAGGGCTGATACGCAGTATTTT. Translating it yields CASSPFRADTQYF.